This is a list of T cell receptor beta chains from one sample in a study of blood T cell repertoires in COVID-19. Profiled with immunoSEQ multiplex PCR; TCRdb holds only in-frame clones, not every one. The sample yields 150,000 to 200,000 clones, 70% to 90% seen once. Input material: peripheral blood. The receptors derive from a young man who had recovered from COVID-19. CDR3s include the opening cysteine and the closing phenylalanine or tryptophan. The D gene is left open where the match is weak. Clone sizes are given selectively: once, few, many, or a class where the clone is expanded.

d_gene: -
j_gene: TRBJ2-1
v_gene: TRBV25-1
abundance: once
CDR3aa: CASSEYQFGQFF
CDR3nt: TGTGCCAGCAGTGAATACCAGTTTGGGCAGTTCTTC

d_gene: TRBD2
j_gene: TRBJ2-1
v_gene: TRBV11-2
abundance: -
CDR3aa: CASSLGASGSYEQFF
CDR3nt: TGTGCCAGCAGCTTAGGGGCTAGCGGGAGTTATGAGCAGTTCTTC

d_gene: TRBD1
j_gene: TRBJ1-1
v_gene: TRBV9
abundance: -
CDR3aa: CASSVNQGQGTEAFF
CDR3nt: TGTGCCAGCAGCGTAAATCAGGGACAGGGGACTGAAGCTTTCTTT

d_gene: TRBD1
j_gene: TRBJ1-2
v_gene: TRBV5-5
abundance: -
CDR3aa: CASSSGQDNYGYTF
CDR3nt: TGTGCCAGCAGCTCCGGACAGGACAACTATGGCTACACCTTC

d_gene: -
j_gene: TRBJ2-7
v_gene: TRBV10-3
abundance: -
CDR3aa: CAMSSDSNPYEQYF
CDR3nt: TGTGCCATGTCGTCGGACAGTAACCCCTACGAGCAGTACTTC

d_gene: -
j_gene: TRBJ2-7
v_gene: TRBV7-9
abundance: -
CDR3aa: CASSPGHISYEQYF
CDR3nt: TGTGCCAGCAGCCCAGGGCACATTTCCTACGAGCAGTACTTC

d_gene: TRBD1
j_gene: TRBJ2-7
v_gene: TRBV7-2
abundance: once
CDR3aa: CASSLEGQGPHEQYF
CDR3nt: TGTGCCAGCAGCTTAGAGGGACAGGGGCCCCACGAGCAGTACTTC

d_gene: -
j_gene: TRBJ2-5
v_gene: TRBV21-1
abundance: -
CDR3aa: CASSKYGDLYTETQYF
CDR3nt: TGTGCCAGCAGCAAATATGGGGACTTATATACTGAGACCCAGTACTTC

d_gene: TRBD2
j_gene: TRBJ2-1
v_gene: TRBV11-2
abundance: -
CDR3aa: CASSLASGGSSYNEQFF
CDR3nt: TGTGCCAGCAGCTTAGCTAGCGGGGGGAGCTCCTACAATGAGCAGTTCTTC

d_gene: -
j_gene: TRBJ2-7
v_gene: TRBV27
abundance: -
CDR3aa: CASSLGLAYEQYF
CDR3nt: TGTGCCAGCAGTTTAGGTCTAGCCTACGAGCAGTACTTC

d_gene: -
j_gene: TRBJ1-1
v_gene: TRBV7-2
abundance: -
CDR3aa: CASRYPLMGRENTEAFF
CDR3nt: TGTGCCAGCAGATACCCGTTGATGGGTCGGGAGAACACTGAAGCTTTCTTT

d_gene: -
j_gene: TRBJ1-1
v_gene: TRBV18
abundance: -
CDR3aa: CASSPTDLNTEAFF
CDR3nt: TGTGCCAGCTCCCCGACAGATCTGAACACTGAAGCTTTCTTT

d_gene: TRBD2
j_gene: TRBJ2-5
v_gene: TRBV7-2
abundance: -
CDR3aa: CASSLGGSGRGETQYF
CDR3nt: TGTGCCAGCAGCTTAGGCGGTAGCGGGAGGGGGGAGACCCAGTACTTC

d_gene: -
j_gene: TRBJ1-6
v_gene: TRBV11-3
abundance: -
CDR3aa: CASSPGLNNSPLHF
CDR3nt: TGTGCCAGCAGCCCCGGACTAAATAATTCACCCCTCCACTTT

d_gene: TRBD2
j_gene: TRBJ2-1
v_gene: TRBV5-1
abundance: -
CDR3aa: CASSLAAGLAGVKNEQFF
CDR3nt: TGCGCCAGCAGCTTGGCCGCCGGACTAGCGGGAGTAAAAAATGAGCAGTTCTTC

d_gene: -
j_gene: TRBJ1-5
v_gene: TRBV12-3/TRBV12-4
abundance: few
CDR3aa: CASRGGINQPQHF
CDR3nt: TGTGCCAGCAGGGGCGGGATCAATCAGCCCCAGCATTTT

d_gene: -
j_gene: TRBJ1-1
v_gene: TRBV2
abundance: -
CDR3aa: CASSLIANTEAFF
CDR3nt: TGTGCCAGCAGTCTAATAGCGAACACTGAAGCTTTCTTT

d_gene: -
j_gene: TRBJ1-2
v_gene: TRBV12-1
abundance: -
CDR3aa: CASSMGHDGENGYTF
CDR3nt: TGTGCCAGCAGCATGGGACATGATGGAGAGAACGGCTACACCTTC

d_gene: -
j_gene: TRBJ1-2
v_gene: TRBV7-2
abundance: -
CDR3aa: CASSLSRVDYTF
CDR3nt: TGTGCCAGCAGCTTAAGCAGGGTTGACTACACCTTC

d_gene: -
j_gene: TRBJ1-2
v_gene: TRBV6-5
abundance: -
CDR3aa: CASSPGVPYGYTF
CDR3nt: TGTGCCAGCAGTCCAGGGGTTCCCTATGGCTACACCTTC

d_gene: -
j_gene: TRBJ1-5
v_gene: TRBV6-2/TRBV6-3
abundance: -
CDR3aa: CASSQNLGDQPQHF
CDR3nt: TGTGCCAGCAGCCAAAACCTAGGGGATCAGCCCCAGCATTTT

d_gene: TRBD1
j_gene: TRBJ1-2
v_gene: TRBV15
abundance: -
CDR3aa: CATSRGRTGRYGYTF
CDR3nt: TGTGCCACCAGCAGAGGGAGGACAGGCCGCTATGGCTACACCTTC

d_gene: TRBD2
j_gene: TRBJ2-3
v_gene: TRBV6-6
abundance: once
CDR3aa: CASSYLAGAGDTQYF
CDR3nt: TGTGCCAGCAGTTACCTTGCGGGAGCCGGAGATACGCAGTATTTT

d_gene: TRBD2
j_gene: TRBJ2-1
v_gene: TRBV14
abundance: many
CDR3aa: CASSQAGLAGYNEQFF
CDR3nt: TGTGCCAGCAGCCAAGCAGGACTAGCGGGTTACAATGAGCAGTTCTTC

d_gene: -
j_gene: TRBJ1-5
v_gene: TRBV27
abundance: -
CDR3aa: CASSLSRYQPQHF
CDR3nt: TGTGCCAGCAGTTTGAGCAGGTATCAGCCCCAGCATTTT

d_gene: TRBD1
j_gene: TRBJ2-3
v_gene: TRBV18
abundance: once
CDR3aa: CASAGTGVQDTQYF
CDR3nt: TGTGCCAGCGCCGGGACAGGGGTTCAAGATACGCAGTATTTT

d_gene: -
j_gene: TRBJ2-7
v_gene: TRBV11-2
abundance: -
CDR3aa: CASSLPGWREEQYF
CDR3nt: TGTGCCAGCAGCTTACCCGGTTGGAGGGAGGAGCAGTACTTC

d_gene: -
j_gene: TRBJ2-1
v_gene: TRBV11-1
abundance: -
CDR3aa: CASSLAEREQFF
CDR3nt: TGTGCCAGCAGCTTAGCCGAGAGGGAGCAGTTCTTC

d_gene: -
j_gene: TRBJ1-4
v_gene: TRBV4-1
abundance: few
CDR3aa: CASSHKAWTENEKLFF
CDR3nt: TGCGCCAGCAGCCATAAAGCCTGGACAGAAAATGAAAAACTGTTTTTT

d_gene: TRBD1
j_gene: TRBJ1-1
v_gene: TRBV6-5
abundance: once
CDR3aa: CASSWSGTVNTEAFF
CDR3nt: TGTGCCAGCAGTTGGTCCGGGACAGTGAACACTGAAGCTTTCTTT

d_gene: -
j_gene: TRBJ2-3
v_gene: TRBV4-3
abundance: -
CDR3aa: CASSQVRGSSTDTQYF
CDR3nt: TGCGCCAGCAGCCAAGTCAGGGGATCTAGCACAGATACGCAGTATTTT

d_gene: -
j_gene: TRBJ2-3
v_gene: TRBV12-3/TRBV12-4
abundance: -
CDR3aa: CASTSTDTQYF
CDR3nt: TGTGCCAGCACCTCCACAGATACGCAGTATTTT

d_gene: -
j_gene: TRBJ1-2
v_gene: TRBV6-6
abundance: -
CDR3aa: CASSYVGASPRGYTF
CDR3nt: TGTGCCAGCAGTTACGTGGGGGCTTCCCCGCGAGGCTACACCTTC

d_gene: TRBD2
j_gene: TRBJ2-7
v_gene: TRBV7-9
abundance: -
CDR3aa: CASSLDSSGSEQYF
CDR3nt: TGTGCCAGCAGCTTAGACTCCAGCGGGAGCGAGCAGTACTTC

d_gene: TRBD1
j_gene: TRBJ2-3
v_gene: TRBV11-2
abundance: -
CDR3aa: CASSFFRQGSTDTQYF
CDR3nt: TGTGCCAGCAGCTTTTTCCGACAGGGTAGCACAGATACGCAGTATTTT

d_gene: -
j_gene: TRBJ2-2
v_gene: TRBV27
abundance: -
CDR3aa: CASSLPGWDGELFF
CDR3nt: TGTGCCAGCAGTTTACCAGGGTGGGACGGGGAGCTGTTTTTT

d_gene: TRBD1
j_gene: TRBJ1-2
v_gene: TRBV9
abundance: -
CDR3aa: CASSTRTGANYGYTF
CDR3nt: TGTGCCAGCAGCACGAGGACAGGGGCCAACTATGGCTACACCTTC

d_gene: TRBD1
j_gene: TRBJ2-2
v_gene: TRBV29-1
abundance: -
CDR3aa: CSGKGGTGAGELFF
CDR3nt: TGCAGCGGAAAGGGCGGGACAGGGGCCGGGGAGCTGTTTTTT

d_gene: -
j_gene: TRBJ2-1
v_gene: TRBV6-5
abundance: -
CDR3aa: CASSYSVQGYNNEQFF
CDR3nt: TGTGCCAGCAGTTACTCGGTACAGGGTTATAACAATGAGCAGTTCTTC

d_gene: -
j_gene: TRBJ1-5
v_gene: TRBV6-6
abundance: few
CDR3aa: CASRAGNQPQHF
CDR3nt: TGTGCCAGCAGAGCAGGGAATCAGCCCCAGCATTTT

d_gene: TRBD1
j_gene: TRBJ1-1
v_gene: TRBV12-3/TRBV12-4
abundance: -
CDR3aa: CASSPTGRTEAFF
CDR3nt: TGTGCCAGCAGCCCGACAGGGCGAACTGAAGCTTTCTTT

d_gene: -
j_gene: TRBJ2-7
v_gene: TRBV7-6
abundance: -
CDR3aa: CASSLATGGGTYEQYF
CDR3nt: TGTGCCAGCAGCTTAGCTACGGGAGGGGGCACCTACGAGCAGTACTTC

d_gene: -
j_gene: TRBJ2-3
v_gene: TRBV9
abundance: -
CDR3aa: CASSVSTGRMTDTQYF
CDR3nt: TGTGCCAGCAGCGTCTCCACAGGGAGAATGACAGATACGCAGTATTTT

d_gene: -
j_gene: TRBJ2-5
v_gene: TRBV7-2
abundance: -
CDR3aa: CASSPALTKSGTQYF
CDR3nt: TGTGCCAGCAGCCCCGCCCTAACTAAGTCCGGGACCCAGTACTTC

d_gene: -
j_gene: TRBJ1-1
v_gene: TRBV9
abundance: -
CDR3aa: CASSPPPPNTEAFF
CDR3nt: TGTGCCAGCAGCCCTCCTCCCCCGAACACTGAAGCTTTCTTT

d_gene: -
j_gene: TRBJ1-6
v_gene: TRBV19
abundance: -
CDR3aa: CASSPGLPFSYNSPLHF
CDR3nt: TGTGCCAGTAGTCCGGGACTGCCGTTCTCCTATAATTCACCCCTCCACTTT

d_gene: -
j_gene: TRBJ2-7
v_gene: TRBV5-6
abundance: -
CDR3aa: CASSFQGSYEQYF
CDR3nt: TGTGCCAGCAGCTTTCAGGGGTCTTACGAGCAGTACTTC

d_gene: -
j_gene: TRBJ2-7
v_gene: TRBV27
abundance: -
CDR3aa: CASSVMTGYEQYF
CDR3nt: TGTGCCAGCAGTGTAATGACAGGCTACGAGCAGTACTTC

d_gene: TRBD2
j_gene: TRBJ2-7
v_gene: TRBV7-9
abundance: -
CDR3aa: CASSLTGTSGILYEQYF
CDR3nt: TGTGCCAGCAGCTTAACTGGGACTAGCGGGATTTTATACGAGCAGTACTTC

d_gene: TRBD1
j_gene: TRBJ2-1
v_gene: TRBV5-1
abundance: -
CDR3aa: CASGENRGRINEQFF
CDR3nt: TGCGCCAGCGGAGAGAACAGGGGGCGAATCAATGAGCAGTTCTTC

d_gene: TRBD1
j_gene: TRBJ1-6
v_gene: TRBV25-1
abundance: -
CDR3aa: CASSDDRDISPLHF
CDR3nt: TGTGCCAGCAGTGACGACAGGGATATTTCACCCCTCCACTTT

d_gene: -
j_gene: TRBJ1-3
v_gene: TRBV24-1
abundance: -
CDR3aa: CATAPTGSGNTIYF
CDR3nt: TGTGCCACCGCCCCGACTGGGTCCGGAAACACCATATATTTT

d_gene: -
j_gene: TRBJ2-7
v_gene: TRBV7-9
abundance: -
CDR3aa: CASSLPPRIEQYF
CDR3nt: TGTGCCAGCAGCTTACCCCCTCGTATCGAGCAGTACTTC

d_gene: -
j_gene: TRBJ2-3
v_gene: TRBV7-8
abundance: -
CDR3aa: CASSLARVKGGARVNTQYF
CDR3nt: TGTGCCAGCAGCTTAGCACGAGTTAAAGGGGGGGCCCGGGTAAATACGCAGTATTTT

d_gene: -
j_gene: TRBJ1-5
v_gene: TRBV2
abundance: -
CDR3aa: CASSTMTDYSNQPQHF
CDR3nt: TGTGCCAGCAGTACTATGACAGATTATAGCAATCAGCCCCAGCATTTT

d_gene: -
j_gene: TRBJ1-2
v_gene: TRBV28
abundance: -
CDR3aa: CASSSLTTSSLYGYTF
CDR3nt: TGTGCCAGCAGTTCCCTAACGACAAGTTCCTTATATGGCTACACCTTC

d_gene: TRBD2
j_gene: TRBJ2-3
v_gene: TRBV30
abundance: -
CDR3aa: CAWSQRGGYTQYF
CDR3nt: TGTGCCTGGAGCCAGCGGGGAGGATATACGCAGTATTTT

d_gene: -
j_gene: TRBJ1-1
v_gene: TRBV9
abundance: -
CDR3aa: CASSAGGSNTEAFF
CDR3nt: TGTGCCAGCAGCGCAGGAGGCAGCAACACTGAAGCTTTCTTT

d_gene: -
j_gene: TRBJ2-1
v_gene: TRBV12-3/TRBV12-4
abundance: few
CDR3aa: CASSLGSGYEQFF
CDR3nt: TGTGCCAGCAGCCTCGGGAGTGGCTATGAGCAGTTCTTC